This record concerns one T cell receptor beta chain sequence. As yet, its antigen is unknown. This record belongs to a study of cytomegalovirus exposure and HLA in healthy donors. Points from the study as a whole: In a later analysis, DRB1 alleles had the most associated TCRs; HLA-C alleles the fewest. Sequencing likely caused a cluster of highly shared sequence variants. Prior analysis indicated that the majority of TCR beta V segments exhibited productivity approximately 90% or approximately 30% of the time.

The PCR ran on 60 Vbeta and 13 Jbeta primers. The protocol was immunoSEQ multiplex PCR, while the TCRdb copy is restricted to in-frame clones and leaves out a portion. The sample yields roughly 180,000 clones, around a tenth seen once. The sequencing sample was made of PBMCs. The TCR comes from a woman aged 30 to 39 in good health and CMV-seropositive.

The CDR3 sequence is CASSLKTSGSSYNEQFF. CDR3 coding DNA: TGCGCCAGCAGCTTAAAGACTAGCGGGAGCTCCTACAATGAGCAGTTCTTC. This chain joins TRBV5-1 and TRBJ2-1; 12 positions agree with TRBD2. This CDR3 spans 17 amino acids. Unmatched junction bases numbered 3, after V lost 2 bases and J lost 0 bases. Per the germline V gene, CDR1 is SGHRS and CDR2 is YFSETQ.